There are a few counts of the clone carrying this T cell receptor beta chain. Germline lookup yields CDR1 SGDLS and CDR2 YYNGEE. Losses at the gene ends were 2 bases for V and 8 bases for J; bases not matched to a gene: 6. The CDR3 runs to 15 residues. These data belong to a study of cytomegalovirus exposure and HLA in healthy donors. As for the study in general: As released early, the data held roughly 85 million unique TCRs from HLA-typed donors. In terms of ancestry, the Caucasian-associated cluster contained more than 65% of the 398 genotyped donors.

This cohort consisted of healthy bone marrow donors. Amplification used 60 Vbeta primers and 13 Jbeta primers. In the authors' workflow: Later analysis identified tens of millions of unique TCR beta chains, roughly 11 million shared. Using immunoSEQ multiplex PCR, the repertoire was profiled, and TCRdb retains in-frame clones only, with some absent. Clone size and the V and J calls come from that table; the DNA yielded D and trimming. The sample holds around 31,000 clones, 87% seen once. This receptor was taken from a boy between 5 and 17 years old in good health and CMV-seronegative. V usage is TRBV9 and J usage is TRBJ1-6; 8 bases map to TRBD1. Material for sequencing was PBMCs. CDR3 in amino acids: CASSVSGGEDSPLHF. The CDR3, as DNA: TGTGCCAGCAGCGTTTCAGGGGGCGAGGATTCACCCCTCCACTTT.